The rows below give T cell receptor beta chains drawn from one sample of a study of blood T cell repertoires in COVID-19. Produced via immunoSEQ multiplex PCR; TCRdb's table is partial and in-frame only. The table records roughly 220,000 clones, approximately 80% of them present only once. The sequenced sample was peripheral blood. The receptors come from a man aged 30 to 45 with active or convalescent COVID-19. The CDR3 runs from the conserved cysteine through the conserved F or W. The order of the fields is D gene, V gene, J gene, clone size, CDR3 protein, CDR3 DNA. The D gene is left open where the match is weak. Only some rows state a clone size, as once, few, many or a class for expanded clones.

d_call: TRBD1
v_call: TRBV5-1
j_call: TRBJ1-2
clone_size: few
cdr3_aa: CASSKDRLAGYTF
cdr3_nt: TGCGCCAGCAGCAAGGACAGGTTGGCTGGCTACACCTTC

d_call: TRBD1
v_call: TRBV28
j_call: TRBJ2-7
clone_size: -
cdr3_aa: CASSDRVPYEQYF
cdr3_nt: TGTGCCAGCAGTGACAGGGTCCCCTACGAGCAGTACTTC

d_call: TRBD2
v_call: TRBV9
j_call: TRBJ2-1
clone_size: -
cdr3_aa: CASSPHLARGGSYNEQFF
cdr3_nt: TGTGCCAGCAGCCCCCACCTTGCGCGGGGGGGCTCCTACAATGAGCAGTTCTTC

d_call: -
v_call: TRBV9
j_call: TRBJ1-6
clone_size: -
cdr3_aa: CASTIRRAESSYNSPLHF
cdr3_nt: TGTGCCAGCACCATTCGGAGGGCCGAGAGCTCCTATAATTCACCCCTCCACTTT

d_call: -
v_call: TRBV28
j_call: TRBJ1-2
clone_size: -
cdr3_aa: CASTGSATYNYGYTF
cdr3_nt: TGTGCCAGCACAGGATCGGCAACCTATAACTATGGCTACACCTTC

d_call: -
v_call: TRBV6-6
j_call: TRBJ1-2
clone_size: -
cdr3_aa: CASSYRLGEDGYTF
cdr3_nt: TGTGCCAGCAGTTACCGGCTGGGAGAAGATGGCTACACCTTC

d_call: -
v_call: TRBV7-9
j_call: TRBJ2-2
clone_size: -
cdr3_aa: CASSFGNTGELFF
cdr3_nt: TGTGCCAGCAGCTTCGGTAACACCGGGGAGCTGTTTTTT

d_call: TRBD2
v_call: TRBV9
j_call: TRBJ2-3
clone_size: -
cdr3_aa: CASSLRTSGGNADTQYF
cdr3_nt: TGTGCCAGCAGCCTCCGGACTAGCGGGGGGAACGCAGATACGCAGTATTTT

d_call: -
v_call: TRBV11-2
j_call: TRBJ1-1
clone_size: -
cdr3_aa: CASSLGGGSGAFF
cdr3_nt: TGTGCCAGCAGCTTAGGGGGAGGGTCAGGAGCTTTCTTT

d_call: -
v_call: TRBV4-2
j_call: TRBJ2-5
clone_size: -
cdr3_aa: CASSQETGIGETQYF
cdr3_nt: TGTGCCAGCAGCCAAGAGACGGGGATTGGAGAGACCCAGTACTTC

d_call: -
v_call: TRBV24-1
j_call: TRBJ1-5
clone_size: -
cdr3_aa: CATSDGRRDSNQPQHF
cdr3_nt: TGTGCCACCAGTGATGGGAGGAGGGATAGCAATCAGCCCCAGCATTTT

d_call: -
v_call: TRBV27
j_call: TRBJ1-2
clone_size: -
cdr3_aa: CASSLFGQSDGYTF
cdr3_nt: TGTGCCAGCAGTTTATTCGGACAGTCGGATGGCTACACCTTC

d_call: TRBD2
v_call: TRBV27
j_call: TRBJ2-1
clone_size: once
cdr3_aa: CASSMLAGTLRNEQFF
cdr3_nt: TGTGCCAGCAGTATGCTAGCGGGCACCTTGAGGAATGAGCAGTTCTTC

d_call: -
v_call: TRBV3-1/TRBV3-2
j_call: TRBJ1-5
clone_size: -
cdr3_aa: CASSQGMGARNQPQHF
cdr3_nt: TGTGCCAGCAGCCAAGGGATGGGGGCCCGCAATCAGCCCCAGCATTTT

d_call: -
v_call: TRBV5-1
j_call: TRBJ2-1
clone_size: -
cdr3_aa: CASSPGQYNEQFF
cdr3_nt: TGCGCCAGCAGCCCCGGACAGTACAATGAGCAGTTCTTC

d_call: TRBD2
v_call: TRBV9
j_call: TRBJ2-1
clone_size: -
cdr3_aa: CASSRSGSTYNEQFF
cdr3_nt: TGTGCCAGCAGCCGAAGCGGGAGTACGTACAATGAGCAGTTCTTC

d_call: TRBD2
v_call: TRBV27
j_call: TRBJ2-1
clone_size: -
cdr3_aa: CASSISGRIGNEQFF
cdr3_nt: TGTGCCAGCAGTATTAGCGGGAGGATCGGCAATGAGCAGTTCTTC

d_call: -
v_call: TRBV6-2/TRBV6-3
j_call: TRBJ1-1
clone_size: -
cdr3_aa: CASSPWPNTEAFF
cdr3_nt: TGTGCCAGCAGCCCGTGGCCTAACACTGAAGCTTTCTTT

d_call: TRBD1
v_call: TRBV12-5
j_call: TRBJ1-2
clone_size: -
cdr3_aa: CASGLDRGVGGYTF
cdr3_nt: TGTGCTAGTGGTTTGGACAGGGGGGTTGGTGGCTACACCTTC

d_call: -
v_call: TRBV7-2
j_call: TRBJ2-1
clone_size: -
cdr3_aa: CASSFSGSSYNEQFF
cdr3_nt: TGTGCCAGCAGCTTTAGCGGTAGCTCCTACAATGAGCAGTTCTTC

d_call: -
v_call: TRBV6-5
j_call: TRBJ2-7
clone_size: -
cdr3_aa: CASIYHGGVKYEQYF
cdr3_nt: TGTGCCAGCATCTACCACGGCGGGGTTAAGTACGAGCAGTACTTC

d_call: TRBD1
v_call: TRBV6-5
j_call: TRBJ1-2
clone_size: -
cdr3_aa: CASSRPGTGDYGYTF
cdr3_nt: TGTGCCAGCAGTCGACCCGGGACAGGGGACTATGGCTACACCTTC

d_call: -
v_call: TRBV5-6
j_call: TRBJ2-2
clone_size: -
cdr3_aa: CASSFPSGGRAAGELFF
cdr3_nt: TGTGCCAGCAGCTTTCCCTCAGGAGGAAGGGCGGCCGGGGAGCTGTTTTTT

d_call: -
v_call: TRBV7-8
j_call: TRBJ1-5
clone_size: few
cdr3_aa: CASSLEADRAQHF
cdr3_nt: TGTGCCAGCAGCTTAGAGGCAGACCGGGCCCAGCATTTT

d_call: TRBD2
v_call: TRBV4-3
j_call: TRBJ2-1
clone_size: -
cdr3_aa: CASSHTKGLPGPYNEQFF
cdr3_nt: TGCGCCAGCAGCCATACTAAGGGACTACCGGGCCCCTACAATGAGCAGTTCTTC

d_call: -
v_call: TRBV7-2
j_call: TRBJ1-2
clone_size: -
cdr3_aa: CASSLASTHGYTF
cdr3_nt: TGTGCCAGCAGCTTAGCCTCGACACATGGCTACACCTTC

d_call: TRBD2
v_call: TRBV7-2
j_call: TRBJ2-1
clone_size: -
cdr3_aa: CASSSTSGGAYEQFF
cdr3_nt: TGTGCCAGCAGCTCTACTAGCGGGGGGGCGTATGAGCAGTTCTTC

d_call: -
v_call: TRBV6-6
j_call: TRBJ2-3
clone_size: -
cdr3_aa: CASSGRDKGDTQYF
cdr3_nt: TGTGCCAGCTCTGGACGGGACAAGGGAGATACGCAGTATTTT

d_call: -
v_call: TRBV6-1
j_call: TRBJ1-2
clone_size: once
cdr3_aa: CASSEMRGQGSGYTF
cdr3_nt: TGTGCCAGCAGTGAAATGAGGGGCCAGGGGTCTGGCTACACCTTC

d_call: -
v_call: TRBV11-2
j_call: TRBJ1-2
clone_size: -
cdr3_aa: CASSPGWGSSGGGYTF
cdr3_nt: TGTGCCAGCAGCCCCGGGTGGGGCAGCTCGGGGGGAGGCTACACCTTC

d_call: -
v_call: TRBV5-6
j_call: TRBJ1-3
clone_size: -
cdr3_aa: CASSLDRVPPAAGNTIYF
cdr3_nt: TGTGCCAGCAGCTTGGACAGGGTCCCCCCCGCTGCTGGAAACACCATATATTTT

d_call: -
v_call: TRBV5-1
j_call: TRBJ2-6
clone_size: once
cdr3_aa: CASSLAGDSGANVLTF
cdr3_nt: TGCGCCAGCAGCTTGGCAGGGGACTCTGGGGCCAACGTCCTGACTTTC

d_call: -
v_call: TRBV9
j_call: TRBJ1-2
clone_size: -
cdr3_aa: CASSPGQFGSNYGYTF
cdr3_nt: TGTGCCAGCAGCCCCGGACAGTTTGGGTCTAACTATGGCTACACCTTC

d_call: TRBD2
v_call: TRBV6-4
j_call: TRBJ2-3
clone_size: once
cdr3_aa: CASSAGLVGDTQYF
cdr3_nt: TGTGCCAGCAGTGCGGGACTAGTGGGAGATACGCAGTATTTT

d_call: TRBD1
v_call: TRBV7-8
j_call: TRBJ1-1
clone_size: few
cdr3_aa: CASSLEGQLAMNTEAFF
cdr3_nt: TGTGCCAGCAGCTTAGAGGGACAGTTGGCGATGAACACTGAAGCTTTCTTT

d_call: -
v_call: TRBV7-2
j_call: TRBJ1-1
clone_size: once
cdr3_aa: CASSLVGDLAFF
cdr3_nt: TGTGCCAGCAGCTTAGTCGGGGATCTGGCTTTCTTT

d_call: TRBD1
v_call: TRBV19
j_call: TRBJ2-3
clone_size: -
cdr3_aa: CASSDRRTDTQYF
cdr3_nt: TGTGCCAGTTCGGACAGGAGGACAGATACGCAGTATTTT

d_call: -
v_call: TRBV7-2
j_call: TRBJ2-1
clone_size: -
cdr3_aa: CASSASTGLYNEQFF
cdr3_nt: TGTGCCAGCAGCGCTTCGACAGGACTCTACAATGAGCAGTTCTTC

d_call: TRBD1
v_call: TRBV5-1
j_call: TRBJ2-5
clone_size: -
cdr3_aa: CASSLSGTGEETQYF
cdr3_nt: TGCGCCAGCAGCTTGAGCGGGACAGGGGAAGAGACCCAGTACTTC

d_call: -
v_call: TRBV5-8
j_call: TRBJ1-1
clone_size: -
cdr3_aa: CASSWQFMNTEAFF
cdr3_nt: TGTGCCAGCAGTTGGCAGTTCATGAACACTGAAGCTTTCTTT

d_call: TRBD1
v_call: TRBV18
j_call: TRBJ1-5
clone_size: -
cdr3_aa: CASSPSGGQSNQPQHF
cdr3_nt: TGTGCCAGCTCACCCTCAGGGGGGCAAAGCAATCAGCCCCAGCATTTT

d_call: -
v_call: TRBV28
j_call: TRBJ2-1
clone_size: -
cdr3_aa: CASSLFDREPYNEQFF
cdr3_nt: TGTGCCAGCAGTTTGTTCGACAGAGAGCCCTACAATGAGCAGTTCTTC

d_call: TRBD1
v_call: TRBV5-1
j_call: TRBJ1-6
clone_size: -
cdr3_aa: CASSAWDSNSPLHF
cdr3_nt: TGCGCCAGCAGCGCCTGGGACAGTAATTCACCCCTCCACTTT

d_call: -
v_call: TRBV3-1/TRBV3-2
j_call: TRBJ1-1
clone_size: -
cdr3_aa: CASSQGDILTEAFF
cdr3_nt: TGTGCCAGCAGCCAAGGGGACATACTCACTGAAGCTTTCTTT

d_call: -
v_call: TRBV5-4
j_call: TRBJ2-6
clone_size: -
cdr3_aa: CASSRVVPGANVLTF
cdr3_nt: TGTGCCAGCAGCCGCGTCGTCCCTGGGGCCAACGTCCTGACTTTC

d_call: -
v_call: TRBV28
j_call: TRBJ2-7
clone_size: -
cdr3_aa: CASSPRGADYEQYF
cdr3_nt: TGTGCCAGCAGTCCCCGGGGGGCCGACTACGAGCAGTACTTC

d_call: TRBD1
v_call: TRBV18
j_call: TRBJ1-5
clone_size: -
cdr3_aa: CASSQTPDRGGQPQHF
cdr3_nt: TGTGCCAGCTCCCAGACCCCGGACAGGGGCGGACAGCCCCAGCATTTT

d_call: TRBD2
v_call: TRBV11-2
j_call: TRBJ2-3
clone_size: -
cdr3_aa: CASSLLLAGGPTDTQYF
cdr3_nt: TGTGCCAGCAGCTTATTACTAGCGGGAGGGCCGACAGATACGCAGTATTTT

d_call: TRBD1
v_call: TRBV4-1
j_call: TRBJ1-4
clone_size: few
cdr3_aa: CASSQGRQGRNEKLFF
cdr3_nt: TGCGCCAGCAGCCAAGGAAGACAGGGGAGGAATGAAAAACTGTTTTTT

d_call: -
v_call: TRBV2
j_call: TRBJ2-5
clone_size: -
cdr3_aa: CASSDESPSGQETQYF
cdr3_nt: TGTGCCAGCAGTGACGAGTCCCCCAGCGGCCAAGAGACCCAGTACTTC

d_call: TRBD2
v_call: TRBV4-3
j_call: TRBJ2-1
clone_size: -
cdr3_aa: CASSQDLAGGYNEQFF
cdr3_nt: TGCGCCAGCAGCCAAGATCTAGCGGGGGGTTACAATGAGCAGTTCTTC

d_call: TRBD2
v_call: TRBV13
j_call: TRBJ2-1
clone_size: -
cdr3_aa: CASSLRGERGAYNEQFF
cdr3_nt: TGTGCCAGCAGCTTGCGGGGCGAGCGGGGGGCCTACAATGAGCAGTTCTTC

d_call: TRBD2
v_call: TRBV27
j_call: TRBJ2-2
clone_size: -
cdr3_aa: CASSDPPGLASAGELFF
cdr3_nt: TGTGCCAGCTCAGACCCACCGGGACTAGCAAGTGCCGGGGAGCTGTTTTTT

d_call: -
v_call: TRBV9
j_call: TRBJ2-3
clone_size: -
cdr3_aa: CASSVESVADTQYF
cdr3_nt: TGTGCCAGCAGCGTAGAGAGCGTAGCAGATACGCAGTATTTT